The clone carrying this TCR beta chain was seen ten or more times. A 10-nucleotide random UMI tagged transcripts in template-switch 5'RACE cDNA synthesis. The yield of each sequencing run was over 190 million TCR-beta sequences from 15-18 subjects. TCRdb reanalysed the 5' RACE reads using MiXCR and keeps one entry per CDR3 protein. This sample has roughly 17,000 distinct CDR3 sequences, with roughly 10% found just once. The source of the sample is a study of neurological immune-mediated disorders. The CDR3 spans 16 residues. The V segment lost 10 bases and the J segment 3 bases; nucleotides outside the gene matches: 11. Germline V gives CDR1 MDHEN, CDR2 SYDVKM.

This clonotype originated in a man aged 50 to 60 in good health. The chain links TRBV28 to TRBJ2-3, with TRBD2 matching over 12 bases. The sample comprised CD8+ T cells from blood. CDR3 sequence reads: CATNLGLAGRTDTQYF. The CDR3 DNA reads as TGTGCCACCAACCTCGGACTAGCGGGACGTACAGATACGCAGTATTTT. The full variable domain, its missing parts supplied by reference TRBV28 and TRBJ2-3, is DVKVTQSSRYLVKRTGEKVFLECVQDMDHENMFWYRQDPGLGLRLIYFSYDVKMKEKGDIPEGYSVSREKKERFSLILESASTNQTSMYLCATNLGLAGRTDTQYFGPGTRLTVL.